These 7 T cell receptor beta chains came from one sample sequenced in a study. TCRdb passed the RT-PCR reads through MiXCR, listing each CDR3 protein once. The sample contains about 700,000 distinct CDR3 sequences, approximately 15% of which appear only once. Sequencing was performed on memory CD4+ T cells from blood. These receptors were collected from a female donor in good health, serving as a healthy control.

CDR3 protein: CATSGRSNREPQHF. CDR3 bases: TGTGCCACCAGTGGGAGGTCTAACAGGGAGCCCCAGCATTTT. The chain is built from TRBV24-1 and TRBJ1-5, with D perhaps matching TRBD1 (6 bases). CDR3 length: 14 amino acids. Looked up from germline, CDR1 is KGHDR and CDR2 is SFDVKD. V was pared by 5 bases and J by 8 bases, with 15 bases between.

V usage is TRBV28 and J usage is TRBJ2-5; 8 bases agree with TRBD1. The CDR3 has 13 amino acids. Germline V CDR1 and CDR2: MDHEN, SYDVKM. V shed 7 bases and J 4 bases; nucleotides not matched to a gene: 5. Here the CDR3 reads CASTAGGAETQYF. The CDR3 bases are TGTGCCAGCACTGCAGGGGGCGCAGAGACCCAGTACTTC.

This sequence joins TRBV24-1 and TRBJ2-1; the match to TRBD2 covers 12 bases. The J segment lost 6 bases and the V segment lost 3 bases, leaving 8 bases of the junction unmatched. The germline V gene encodes CDR1 KGHDR and CDR2 SFDVKD. The CDR3 sequence is 17 residues long. The CDR3: CATSDPRLAGVLNEQFF. In DNA, the CDR3 is TGTGCCACCAGTGATCCCAGACTAGCGGGAGTACTCAATGAGCAGTTCTTC.

This clonotype occurred a few times. The chain recombines TRBV20-1 with TRBJ2-3; 9 nucleotides line up with TRBD2. The V gene's germline CDR1 is DFQATT and CDR2 SNEGSKA (reference sequence). This CDR3 region has 13 residues. The CDR3 nucleotides read TGCAGGGACGTAGCGGGAGCCTCAGATACGCAGTATTTT. Protein sequence: CRDVAGASDTQYF.

V usage is TRBV6-1 and J usage is TRBJ1-1, with TRBD1 as a possible D gene (5 bases). The germline gives CDR1 MNHNS, CDR2 SASEGT. Trimming left V 5 bases short and J 1 base short, with 11 bases between. CDR3 length: 14 residues. For the CDR3, the DNA is TGTGCCAGCAGTCTACAGGTTGGGAACACTGAAGCTTTCTTT. Translating it yields CASSLQVGNTEAFF.

This clonotype was observed a single time. The rearrangement uses TRBV5-1 and TRBJ1-3, with D tentatively TRBD1 (5 bases). This CDR3 has 15 residues. The ends were cut back, 3 bases at V and 0 bases at J, with 10 bases in the middle. Germline lookup yields CDR1 SGHRS and CDR2 YFSETQ. CDR3 amino acids: CASSSGTYSGNTIYF. CDR3 nucleotides: TGCGCCAGCAGCTCTGGGACTTACTCTGGAAACACCATATATTTT.

The chain joins TRBV18 to TRBJ2-1; possibly TRBD1 for D (6 bases). The CDR3 runs to 15 residues. V was shortened by 1 base and J by 4 bases, with 11 bases between the two germline ends. Germline CDR1 and CDR2: KGHSH and LQKENI. CDR3 in DNA: TGTGCCAGCTCACCACGGGACATAAATTACAATGAGCAGTTCTTC. Translating gives CASSPRDINYNEQFF. Complete variable domain (other parts from reference TRBV18 and TRBJ2-1): NAGVMQNPRHLVRRRGQEARLRCSPMKGHSHVYWYRQLPEEGLKFMVYLQKENIIDESGMPKERFSAEFPKEGPSILRIQQVVRGDSAAYFCASSPRDINYNEQFFGPGTRLTVL.